Sequencing of this T cell receptor beta chain was carried out in a study of blood T cell repertoires in COVID-19. Background on the study: The study drew acute and convalescent COVID-19 samples from the United States, Italy and Spain. In each case, the material was cDNA or gDNA derived from T cells, B-cell-depleted T cells, or PBMCs.

Germline CDR1 is SGHTA and CDR2 is FQGNSA. V trimming: 0 bases; J trimming: 1 base; junction bases outside the gene matches: 4. This CDR3 is 17 amino acids long. Original analysis: Reference gene primer amplification yielded estimated nucleated cell counts. This table comes from immunoSEQ multiplex PCR, and its TCRdb copy is limited to in-frame clones, with some not included. V, J and clone size derive from that table, while D and trimming were established from the DNA sequence. The table lists approximately 250,000 clones, 84% of them singletons. Material for sequencing was peripheral blood. This sequence originates from a middle-aged man who had recovered from COVID-19. The V call is TRBV7-2, the J call TRBJ2-5; 11 positions match TRBD2. The CDR3 sequence is CASSLAGLAGGQETQYF. The CDR3, as DNA: TGTGCCAGCAGCTTAGCGGGGCTAGCGGGAGGCCAAGAGACCCAGTACTTC.